This entry is about one T cell receptor beta chain. The CDR3 is made up of 13 amino acids. Germline CDR1 and CDR2: GTSNPN and SVGIG (reference sequence). V lost 2 bases and J 1 base, leaving 8 bases between the germline ends. The source of the sample is a study of control samples from healthy donors and cancer patients. This table comes from immunoSEQ multiplex PCR, and its TCRdb copy is limited to in-frame clones, with some not included. The table lists over 65,000 clones, around nine tenths of them singletons. The V gene is TRBV30, the J gene TRBJ1-1; weak D call: TRBD1 (6 bases). The specimen sequenced was PBMCs. The source of this sequence is a woman in her 50s with colorectal cancer. For the CDR3, the DNA is TGTGCCTGGAGTATGGGGGCGAACACTGAAGCTTTCTTT. Amino acid sequence: CAWSMGANTEAFF. Complete variable domain (other parts from reference TRBV30 and TRBJ1-1): SQTIHQWPATLVQPVGSPLSLECTVEGTSNPNLYWYRQAAGRGLQLLFYSVGIGQISSEVPQNLSASRPQDRQFILSSKKLLLSDSGFYLCAWSMGANTEAFFGQGTRLTVV.